A single sample is the source of the 29 T cell receptor beta chains below, sequenced in a study of blood T cell repertoires in COVID-19. Repertoires were generated with immunoSEQ multiplex PCR, while TCRdb's copy carries only in-frame clones and drops some. Among about 14,000 clones, roughly 80% were seen once, and the ten largest hold approximately 40%. Sequenced sample: peripheral blood. All receptors derive from a woman over 75 with acute or convalescent COVID-19.

The genes are TRBV5-1 and TRBJ2-1; D might be TRBD2 (6 bases). CDR1 is SGHRS and CDR2 is YFSETQ in the germline V gene. V was shortened by 0 bases and J by 1 base, with 8 bases between the two germline ends. The CDR3 sequence is 15 residues long. This chain's CDR3 is CASSLAGSSYNEQFF. CDR3 coding DNA: TGCGCCAGCAGCTTGGCCGGGAGTTCCTACAATGAGCAGTTCTTC.

The genes are TRBV29-1 and TRBJ1-2, with a tentative D call TRBD1 (5 bases). Trimming removed 4 bases from V and 3 bases from J, with 15 bases in between. The germline V gene encodes CDR1 SQVTM and CDR2 ANQGSEA. CDR3 length equals 14 residues. CDR3 protein: CSVVVPGFDYGYTF. CDR3 coding DNA: TGCAGCGTTGTAGTTCCAGGGTTCGACTATGGCTACACCTTC.

This clone has only a few counts. The V gene is TRBV14, the J gene TRBJ2-3, with D possibly being TRBD2 (5 bases). This CDR3 comprises 15 residues. Germline CDR1 SGHDN, CDR2 FVKESK. The V end lost 0 bases, the J end lost 4 bases, and 11 bases lay between the germline ends. The CDR3 DNA follows: TGTGCCAGCAGCCAAGAAACCCGGGATGCAGATACGCAGTATTTT. This translates into CASSQETRDADTQYF. Filled out from reference TRBV14 and TRBJ2-3, the complete variable domain reads EAGVTQFPSHSVIEKGQTVTLRCDPISGHDNLYWYRRVMGKEIKFLLHFVKESKQDESGMPNNRFLAERTGGTYSTLKVQPAELEDSGVYFCASSQETRDADTQYFGPGTRLTVL.

The chain joins TRBV30 to TRBJ1-5, with D tentatively TRBD1 (5 bases). Germline CDR1 reads GTSNPN; CDR2 reads SVGIG (reference sequence). This CDR3 is 15 amino acids long. The germline V and J ends were trimmed by 1 base and 1 base, with 11 bases remaining between them. This CDR3 is CAWSAPGGSNQPQHF. The CDR3 DNA sequence: TGTGCCTGGAGTGCCCCGGGGGGAAGCAATCAGCCCCAGCATTTT.

This clone showed up just a few times. The chain has TRBV2 and TRBJ1-6; D gene uncertain. The CDR3 length is 13 residues. With 9 bases removed from V and 7 bases from J, the gap between germline ends came to 13 bases. The germline CDR1 and CDR2 sequences are SNHLY and FYNNEI. CDR3 amino acids: CARRERGNSPLHF. For the CDR3, the DNA is TGTGCCAGGAGGGAACGGGGAAATTCACCCCTCCACTTT. Based on the CDR3 plus reference TRBV2 and TRBJ1-6, the full variable domain is EPEVTQTPSHQVTQMGQEVILRCVPISNHLYFYWYRQILGQKVEFLVSFYNNEISEKSEIFDDQFSVERPDGSNFTLKIRSTKLEDSAMYFCARRERGNSPLHFGNGTRLTVT.

This chain connects TRBV5-4 to TRBJ1-5; TRBD1 agrees at 10 bases. V trimming: 4 bases; J trimming: 7 bases; junction bases outside the gene matches: 5. Germline V gene data show CDR1 as SGHNT and CDR2 as YYREEE (reference sequence). The CDR3 runs 14 residues. The CDR3 bases are TGTGCCAGCAGCAAAGACAGGGGGCTCCAGCCCCAGCATTTT. As protein: CASSKDRGLQPQHF.

The V gene is TRBV9, the J gene TRBJ1-2; 9 bases are shared with TRBD1. This CDR3 comprises 12 residues. Germline values: CDR1 SGDLS, CDR2 YYNGEE. V lost 3 bases and J lost 8; bases outside the gene matches: 2. The CDR3 region is CASSGTGEGYTF. Written as DNA, the CDR3 is TGTGCCAGCAGCGGGACAGGGGAGGGCTACACCTTC.

V and J are TRBV5-4 and TRBJ2-1, with TRBD1 as a possible D gene (6 bases). CDR1 is SGHNT and CDR2 is YYREEE in the germline V gene (reference sequence). The CDR3 length is 15 residues. Between the trimmed V and J ends, which lost 0 bases and 0 bases, there was a span of 7 bases. This CDR3 is CASSLGQVSYNEQFF. The CDR3 DNA reads TGTGCCAGCAGCTTGGGACAGGTCTCCTACAATGAGCAGTTCTTC.

V is TRBV7-9 and J is TRBJ2-3, with 8 bases lining up with TRBD2. Germline trimming cut 3 bases from V and 5 bases from J; bases unmatched to any gene: 4. The CDR3 runs 14 residues. CDR1 is SEHNR and CDR2 is FQNEAQ in the germline V gene (reference sequence). The CDR3 DNA reads TGTGCCAGCAGCTTGCGGGGGGTCGGAGATACGCAGTATTTT. Translated: CASSLRGVGDTQYF.

This clone was seen a single time. Since no conserved phenylalanine or tryptophan closes the CDR3, a read error is the likely cause. Because the CDR3's place on the DNA is in doubt, the DNA is left out and the CDR3 is given as listed by TCRdb. The rearrangement links TRBV6-1 to TRBJ1-1. Germline CDR1 is MNHNS and CDR2 is SASEGT. The CDR3 extends over 11 residues, inclusive of both ends. CDR3 in amino acids: CASSEAIGLYY.

This clone was observed a handful of times. This chain links TRBV9 with TRBJ2-6; unclear D gene. The V gene's germline CDR1 is SGDLS and CDR2 YYNGEE. Trimming removed 3 bases at V and 0 bases at J, with 7 bases between. The length of the CDR3 is 15 residues. The CDR3 bases are TGTGCCAGCAGCGCACAGTTCTCTGGGGCCAACGTCCTGACTTTC. As protein: CASSAQFSGANVLTF.

The CDR3 reads CASSALQGADGYTF. CDR3 in DNA: TGTGCCAGCAGCGCTCTACAGGGGGCGGATGGCTACACCTTC. The chain is built from TRBV27 and TRBJ1-2; TRBD1 agrees at 9 bases. The CDR3 consists of 14 residues. V dropped 6 bases and J dropped 6; count of bases not matched to a gene: 8. The germline CDR1 and CDR2 sequences are MNHEY and SMNVEV (reference sequence).

The chain employs TRBV7-9 and TRBJ1-2; 11 bases align to TRBD1. V gave up 3 bases and J gave up 2 bases; unmatched junction bases: 2. Germline V CDR1 and CDR2: SEHNR, FQNEAQ (reference sequence). This CDR3 comprises 15 residues. The chain's CDR3 is CASSLWTGGNYGYTF. CDR3 coding DNA: TGTGCCAGCAGCTTGTGGACAGGGGGCAACTATGGCTACACCTTC.

The V gene is TRBV5-6, the J gene TRBJ1-2, with 11 positions matching TRBD1. The CDR3 has 15 amino acids. V lost 1 base, J lost 4 bases, and 3 bases stayed unmatched. Germline lookup yields CDR1 SGHDT and CDR2 YYEEEE. CDR3 amino acids: CASSLWDRGIYGYTF. CDR3 DNA sequence: TGTGCCAGCAGCTTGTGGGACAGGGGGATCTATGGCTACACCTTC.

This clone was detected once. The chain links TRBV3-1 (or the pseudogene TRBV3-2) to TRBJ2-1; the match to TRBD2 covers 12 bases. Germline CDR1 reads LGHDT; CDR2 reads YNNKEL (reference sequence). The CDR3 runs to 16 residues. The trim removed 0 bases at V and 7 bases at J, leaving 4 bases unmatched. CDR3 nucleotide sequence: TGTGCCAGCAGCCAAGAGACTAGCGGGGGTTCGAATGAGCAGTTCTTC. Amino acid sequence: CASSQETSGGSNEQFF.

This chain uses TRBV28 with TRBJ1-6, with TRBD1 identical over 12 bases. Germline loops: CDR1 MDHEN, CDR2 SYDVKM. CDR3 length: 14 amino acids. The V gene end was trimmed by 6 bases and the J gene end by 13 bases; junction bases not matched to a gene: 7. DNA for the CDR3: TGTGCCAGCAGGACCGGGACAGGGGGCCTGCCCCTCCACTTT. Amino acids: CASRTGTGGLPLHF.

The chain recombines TRBV19 with TRBJ2-3; D is perhaps TRBD1 (5 bases). V dropped 4 bases and J dropped 2 bases, with 10 bases sitting between them. The CDR3 runs 14 residues. Germline lookup yields CDR1 LNHDA and CDR2 SQIVND (reference sequence). The CDR3 is CASSRGGPTDTQYF. CDR3 coding DNA: TGTGCCAGTAGTAGGGGCGGACCCACAGATACGCAGTATTTT.

The chain uses TRBV20-1 and TRBJ1-2; D is possibly TRBD1 (5 bases). Germline V gives CDR1 DFQATT, CDR2 SNEGSKA (reference sequence). The V end was cut by 2 bases, the J end by 5 bases, with 6 bases between. This CDR3 comprises 11 residues. Written as DNA, the CDR3 is TGCAGTGCTAGAAGGGGTTATGGCTACACCTTC. This sequence encodes CSARRGYGYTF.

A few counts support this clone. V and J are TRBV19 and TRBJ1-5; 7 nucleotides match TRBD1. The J segment lost 4 bases and the V segment lost 0 bases, leaving 3 bases of the junction unmatched. CDR1 and CDR2 (germline): LNHDA, SQIVND (reference sequence). The CDR3 consists of 15 residues. The CDR3 region is CASSIDGDSNQPQHF. CDR3 DNA sequence: TGTGCCAGTAGTATAGATGGGGACAGTAATCAGCCCCAGCATTTT.

The genes are TRBV6-4 and TRBJ2-2; TRBD1 is a possible D gene (8 bases). The CDR3 consists of 17 residues. Germline V gives CDR1 MRHNA, CDR2 SNTAGT. V gave up 5 bases and J gave up 0 bases, with 16 bases separating them. CDR3 amino acids: CASSPDREGSNTGELFF. The CDR3, as DNA: TGTGCCAGCAGTCCGGACAGGGAGGGTTCGAACACCGGGGAGCTGTTTTTT.

This chain connects TRBV7-2 to TRBJ1-2; 7 bases match TRBD1. The CDR3 runs 13 residues. The V gene's germline CDR1 is SGHTA and CDR2 FQGNSA. The J segment lost 6 bases and the V segment lost 6 bases, leaving 7 bases of the junction unmatched. The CDR3 here is CASRERGGNGYTF. CDR3 sequence (DNA): TGTGCCAGCAGGGAAAGAGGGGGCAATGGCTACACCTTC.

In this sample, this clone turned up once. This chain joins TRBV5-4 and TRBJ2-5; maybe TRBD1 (7 bases). Trimming removed 3 bases from V and 5 bases from J, with 20 bases in between. This CDR3 region has 16 residues. CDR1 SGHNT and CDR2 YYREEE come from the germline V gene (reference sequence). CDR3 region: CASSSGSGGGRETQYF. In DNA form, the CDR3 reads TGTGCCAGCAGCTCGGGTAGTGGAGGGGGCCGTGAGACCCAGTACTTC.

This sequence joins TRBV12-3 or TRBV12-4 and TRBJ2-1; D is unresolved. V lost 6 bases and J lost 6, with 9 bases in between. The CDR3 runs 12 residues. In nucleotides, the CDR3 is TGTGCCAGCAGCTCACTACGCAATGAGCAGTTCTTC. Protein product: CASSSLRNEQFF.

This clone was seen more than once but under ten times. This sequence joins TRBV9 and TRBJ2-2, with D unresolved. The CDR3 consists of 17 residues. CDR1 is SGDLS, CDR2 YYNGEE, per germline. V lost 2 bases, J lost 0 bases, and 14 bases lay in between. Here the CDR3 reads CASSVPTEQANTGELFF. In nucleotides, the CDR3 is TGTGCCAGCAGCGTTCCCACAGAACAAGCGAACACCGGGGAGCTGTTTTTT.

In this sample, this clone turned up once. The chain couples TRBV5-6 to TRBJ2-7, with 8 bases that match TRBD2. Germline V gives CDR1 SGHDT, CDR2 YYEEEE. This CDR3 is 13 amino acids long. Losses at the gene ends were 4 bases for V and 8 bases for J; bases not matched to a gene: 8. The CDR3 reads CASSQSGGRQQYF. CDR3 nucleotide sequence: TGTGCCAGCAGCCAGAGCGGGGGCAGACAGCAGTACTTC.

V gene TRBV28 combines with J gene TRBJ2-2, with D perhaps matching TRBD1 (5 bases). The CDR3 has 14 residues. The germline V gene encodes CDR1 MDHEN and CDR2 SYDVKM. Trimming stripped 5 bases from V and 1 base from J, with 8 bases between. DNA of the CDR3: TGTGCCAGCAGTCCCGGACAGAACACCGGGGAGCTGTTTTTT. Translation gives CASSPGQNTGELFF.

The rearrangement links TRBV9 to TRBJ1-2; a weak D match, TRBD1 (5 bases). The V gene's germline CDR1 is SGDLS and CDR2 YYNGEE. V lost 1 base, J lost 3 bases, and 19 bases lay in between. CDR3 length: 17 amino acids. The CDR3 is CASSVYSKGREDYGYTF. The CDR3, as DNA: TGTGCCAGCAGCGTATATAGTAAGGGGCGGGAGGACTATGGCTACACCTTC.

The rearrangement uses TRBV3-1 (or the pseudogene TRBV3-2) and TRBJ2-1, with 7 positions matching TRBD1. The CDR3 loop spans 14 amino acids. Trimming at V came to 5 bases and at J to 10 bases, leaving 11 bases not matched to a gene. Germline loops: CDR1 LGHDT, CDR2 YNNKEL (reference sequence). The CDR3 DNA follows: TGTGCCAGCAGCTGGGACAGCCTATTAACGGAGCAGTTCTTC. Translating gives CASSWDSLLTEQFF.

This sequence joins TRBV5-4 and TRBJ1-2, with 12 bases identical to TRBD1. This CDR3 region has 16 residues. The J segment lost 7 bases and the V segment lost 3 bases, leaving 10 bases of the junction unmatched. Germline values: CDR1 SGHNT, CDR2 YYREEE (reference sequence). The CDR3 nucleotides read TGTGCCAGCAGCTCGTCCCGGGACAGGGGGCTCGGTGGCTACACCTTC. Encoded protein: CASSSSRDRGLGGYTF.